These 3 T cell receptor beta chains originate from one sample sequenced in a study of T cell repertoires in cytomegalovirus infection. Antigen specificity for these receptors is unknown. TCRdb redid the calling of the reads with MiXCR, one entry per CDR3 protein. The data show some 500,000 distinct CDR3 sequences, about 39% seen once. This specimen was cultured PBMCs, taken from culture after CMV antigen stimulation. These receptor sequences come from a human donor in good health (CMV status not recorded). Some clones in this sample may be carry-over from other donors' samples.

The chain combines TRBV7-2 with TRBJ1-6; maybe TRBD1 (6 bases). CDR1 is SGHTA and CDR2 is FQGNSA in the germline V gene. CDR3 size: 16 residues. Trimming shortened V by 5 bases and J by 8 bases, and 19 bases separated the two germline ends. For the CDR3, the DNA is TGTGCCAGCAGCACATGGACACAGGGAGGGTATTCACCCCTCCACTTT. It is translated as CASSTWTQGGYSPLHF.

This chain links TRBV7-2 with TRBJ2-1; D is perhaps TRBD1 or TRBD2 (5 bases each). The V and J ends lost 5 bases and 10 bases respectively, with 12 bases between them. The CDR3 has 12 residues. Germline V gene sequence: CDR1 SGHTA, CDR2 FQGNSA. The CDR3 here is CASSPRGEEQFF. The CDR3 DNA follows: TGTGCCAGCAGCCCTCGAGGGGAAGAGCAGTTCTTC. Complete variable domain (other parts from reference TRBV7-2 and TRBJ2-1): GAGVSQSPSNKVTEKGKDVELRCDPISGHTALYWYRQSLGQGLEFLIYFQGNSAPDKSGLPSDRFSAERTGGSVSTLTIQRTQQEDSAVYLCASSPRGEEQFFGPGTRLTVL.

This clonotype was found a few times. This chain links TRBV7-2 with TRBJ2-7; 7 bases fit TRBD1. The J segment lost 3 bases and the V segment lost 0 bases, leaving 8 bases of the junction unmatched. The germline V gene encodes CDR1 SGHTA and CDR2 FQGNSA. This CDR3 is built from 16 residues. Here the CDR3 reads CASSLAPGTAIYEQYF. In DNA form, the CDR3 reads TGTGCCAGCAGCTTAGCCCCCGGGACAGCAATCTACGAGCAGTACTTC.